These T cell receptor beta chains were read from a single sample in a study of blood T cell repertoires in COVID-19. Sequencing was performed with immunoSEQ multiplex PCR; in TCRdb, only in-frame clones are kept and a portion is missing. Counted here are around 250,000 clones, approximately 80% occurring once; the ten biggest clones make up 1.5% to 2%. The specimen was peripheral blood. The receptors stem from a woman older than 75 with acute or convalescent COVID-19. CDR3s include the opening cysteine and the closing phenylalanine or tryptophan. A D gene is named only where the DNA matches it firmly. Size is stated for part of the rows, as once, few or many counts, or as a class when the clone is expanded.

d_call clone_size j_call v_call cdr3_aa cdr3_nt
TRBD2 NA TRBJ2-1 TRBV5-1 CASSPRFPGTSGISYYNEQFF TGCGCCAGCAGCCCGAGGTTTCCCGGGACTAGCGGGATTTCATATTACAATGAGCAGTTCTTC
TRBD2 NA TRBJ2-1 TRBV7-2 CASSDSAGGPGNEQFF TGTGCCAGCAGCGATTCAGCGGGGGGGCCAGGAAATGAGCAGTTCTTC
NA many TRBJ1-1 TRBV18 CASSPQLIKVPTNTEAFF TGTGCCAGCTCACCACAACTAATCAAGGTTCCGACGAACACTGAAGCTTTCTTT
NA NA TRBJ2-1 TRBV7-8 CASSPRRDEQFF TGTGCCAGCAGCCCCCGCAGGGATGAGCAGTTCTTC
NA NA TRBJ2-2 TRBV5-4 CASSFIRETAGELFF TGTGCCAGCAGCTTTATCCGGGAGACCGCCGGGGAGCTGTTTTTT
NA NA TRBJ1-1 TRBV18 CASSPQPTGNTEAFF TGTGCCAGCTCACCACAACCGACAGGGAACACTGAAGCTTTCTTT
NA once TRBJ1-6 TRBV18 CASSPAQGGNSPLHF TGTGCCAGCTCACCTGCACAGGGTGGAAATTCACCCCTCCACTTT
TRBD1 NA TRBJ1-1 TRBV7-2 CASSPDLTGSTEAFF TGTGCCAGCAGCCCAGACCTGACAGGGAGCACTGAAGCTTTCTTT
NA NA TRBJ2-1 TRBV5-1 CASSLVPVAGEQFF TGCGCCAGCAGCTTGGTACCCGTGGCAGGGGAGCAGTTCTTC
TRBD1 NA TRBJ2-7 TRBV5-4 CASSYRQGALYEQYF TGTGCCAGCAGCTATAGACAGGGGGCATTGTACGAGCAGTACTTC
NA NA TRBJ1-3 TRBV10-1 CANGSPTLIGVTSGNTIYF TGCGCCAACGGGAGCCCTACTCTTATTGGGGTCACCTCTGGAAACACCATATATTTT
NA NA TRBJ2-2 TRBV7-3 CASSLTDTGELFF TGTGCCAGCAGCTTGACTGACACCGGGGAGCTGTTTTTT
NA NA TRBJ2-7 TRBV23-1 CASRNTGSHNEQYF TGCGCCAGCAGAAATACCGGGTCTCACAACGAGCAGTACTTC
NA NA TRBJ1-3 TRBV30 CAWTGTSGNTIYF TGTGCCTGGACAGGAACCTCTGGAAACACCATATATTTT
NA NA TRBJ1-2 TRBV4-3 CASSQAGKGYGYGYTF TGCGCCAGCAGCCAAGCTGGTAAGGGGTACGGTTATGGCTACACCTTC
NA NA TRBJ2-7 TRBV7-6 CASSLGQFSYEQYF TGTGCCAGCAGCTTAGGACAGTTCTCCTACGAGCAGTACTTC
TRBD1 NA TRBJ1-2 TRBV25-1 CASSGQGYGYTF TGTGCCAGCTCCGGACAGGGCTATGGCTACACCTTC
NA NA TRBJ2-3 TRBV7-9 CASSFPTISTDTQYF TGTGCCAGCAGCTTCCCTACTATTAGCACAGATACGCAGTATTTT
TRBD1 NA TRBJ2-7 TRBV6-2/TRBV6-3 CASSGQGAQYF TGTGCCAGCAGTGGACAGGGGGCGCAGTACTTC
NA NA TRBJ1-2 TRBV7-9 CASSLERGANYGYTF TGTGCCAGCAGCTTAGAAAGGGGCGCTAACTATGGCTACACCTTC
NA NA TRBJ2-1 TRBV3-1/TRBV3-2 CASSPRQGGYNEQFF TGTGCCAGCAGCCCTAGACAGGGAGGATACAATGAGCAGTTCTTC
TRBD1 NA TRBJ2-6 TRBV5-4 CASSSGTGNSGANVLTF TGTGCCAGCAGCTCGGGGACAGGGAACTCTGGGGCCAACGTCCTGACTTTC
NA NA TRBJ2-3 TRBV29-1 CGSDSLTDTQYF TGCGGAAGTGACAGCCTCACAGATACGCAGTATTTT
NA NA TRBJ2-7 TRBV3-1/TRBV3-2 CASSQTGKYYEQYF TGTGCCAGCAGCCAAACAGGAAAATACTACGAGCAGTACTTC
TRBD1 NA TRBJ1-6 TRBV27 CASSSRTGTANSPLHF TGTGCCAGCAGTTCGAGGACCGGGACAGCTAATTCACCCCTCCACTTT
NA NA TRBJ2-7 TRBV5-1 CASSLGGGNSYEQYF TGCGCCAGCAGCTTGGGGGGAGGCAATTCCTACGAGCAGTACTTC
TRBD1 NA TRBJ1-2 TRBV6-5 CASIIDGQGGNGYTF TGTGCCAGCATAATTGACGGACAGGGAGGAAATGGCTACACCTTC
NA few TRBJ1-2 TRBV4-1 CASSQEGGRSNYGYTF TGCGCCAGCAGCCAAGAGGGGGGGCGAAGTAACTATGGCTACACCTTC
TRBD1 NA TRBJ2-7 TRBV29-1 CSVVSDRDGEQYF TGCAGCGTTGTTTCGGACAGGGACGGCGAGCAGTACTTC
TRBD2 NA TRBJ2-1 TRBV7-2 CASSPLAGAYNEQFF TGTGCCAGCAGCCCACTAGCGGGAGCCTACAATGAGCAGTTCTTC
TRBD1 NA TRBJ2-7 TRBV5-1 CASSLGTGGIYEQYF TGCGCCAGCAGCTTGGGGACAGGGGGCATCTACGAGCAGTACTTC
TRBD1 NA TRBJ2-1 TRBV19 CASSRPGQANEQFF TGTGCCAGTAGTAGGCCGGGACAGGCGAATGAGCAGTTCTTC
TRBD1 NA TRBJ2-7 TRBV19 CASSIQRTGAEQYF TGTGCCAGTAGTATACAAAGGACAGGGGCCGAGCAGTACTTC
TRBD1 NA TRBJ2-7 TRBV7-2 CASSLDGQGSLGEQYF TGTGCCAGCAGCTTAGACGGACAGGGTAGTTTAGGAGAGCAGTACTTC
TRBD2 NA TRBJ2-1 TRBV6-2/TRBV6-3 CASSSLSTGRGDEQFF TGTGCCAGCAGTTCCCTCTCGACGGGGAGGGGCGATGAGCAGTTCTTC
NA NA TRBJ2-1 TRBV5-6 CASSSLRNEQFF TGTGCCAGCAGCTCGCTTCGGAATGAGCAGTTCTTC
TRBD2 NA TRBJ2-7 TRBV5-4 CASSLMASGSYEQYF TGTGCCAGCAGCTTGATGGCTAGCGGGAGTTACGAGCAGTACTTC
NA NA TRBJ2-7 TRBV28 CASRTIGKSYEQYF TGTGCCAGCAGAACCATCGGGAAGTCGTACGAGCAGTACTTC
TRBD2 once TRBJ2-3 TRBV3-1/TRBV3-2 CASSQRLAGRTDTQYF TGTGCCAGCAGCCAGCGACTAGCGGGGCGCACAGATACGCAGTATTTT
NA NA TRBJ2-6 TRBV5-1 CASSLVSSGANVLTF TGCGCCAGCAGCTTGGTCAGCTCTGGGGCCAACGTCCTGACTTTC
TRBD1 NA TRBJ1-4 TRBV19 CASSMDRGEFIEKLFF TGTGCCAGTAGTATGGACAGGGGCGAATTTATTGAAAAACTGTTTTTT
TRBD1 NA TRBJ1-5 TRBV3-1/TRBV3-2 CASSLGTGDQPQHF TGTGCCAGCAGCCTCGGGACAGGAGACCAGCCCCAGCATTTT
NA NA TRBJ1-6 TRBV30 CAWSRQDNSPLHF TGTGCCTGGAGTAGACAGGATAATTCACCCCTCCACTTT
NA few TRBJ1-1 TRBV11-2 CASSLDSLEAFF TGTGCCAGCAGCCTGGACAGCCTTGAAGCTTTCTTT
TRBD1 NA TRBJ2-2 TRBV2 CASKDRGNTGELFF TGTGCCAGCAAGGACAGGGGTAACACCGGGGAGCTGTTTTTT
NA NA TRBJ2-1 TRBV18 CASSPLSVDNEQFF TGTGCCAGCTCACCCCTTTCGGTCGACAATGAGCAGTTCTTC
NA NA TRBJ1-4 TRBV28 CASSRGGRQEKLFF TGTGCCAGCAGCCGGGGGGGGCGCCAGGAAAAACTGTTTTTT
TRBD1 NA TRBJ2-5 TRBV15 CATSRRNRDRERVSQYF TGTGCCACCAGCAGACGGAACCGGGACAGGGAACGTGTGTCCCAGTACTTC
TRBD2 once TRBJ2-5 TRBV19 CASSIGGGSETQYF TGTGCCAGTAGTATAGGGGGGGGGTCAGAGACCCAGTACTTC
TRBD2 NA TRBJ2-5 TRBV11-2 CASSSSGGPQETQYF TGTGCCAGCAGCTCTAGCGGGGGGCCACAAGAGACCCAGTACTTC
TRBD1 NA TRBJ1-3 TRBV13 CASSRDRGNTIYF TGTGCCAGCAGCCGGGACAGAGGAAACACCATATATTTT
TRBD2 NA TRBJ2-7 TRBV3-1/TRBV3-2 CASSQDLPGGTKYEQYF TGTGCCAGCAGCCAAGATTTGCCGGGAGGGACAAAGTACGAGCAGTACTTC
NA NA TRBJ2-3 TRBV6-6 CASSTRDNTDTQYF TGTGCCAGCAGTACCCGGGACAACACAGATACGCAGTATTTT